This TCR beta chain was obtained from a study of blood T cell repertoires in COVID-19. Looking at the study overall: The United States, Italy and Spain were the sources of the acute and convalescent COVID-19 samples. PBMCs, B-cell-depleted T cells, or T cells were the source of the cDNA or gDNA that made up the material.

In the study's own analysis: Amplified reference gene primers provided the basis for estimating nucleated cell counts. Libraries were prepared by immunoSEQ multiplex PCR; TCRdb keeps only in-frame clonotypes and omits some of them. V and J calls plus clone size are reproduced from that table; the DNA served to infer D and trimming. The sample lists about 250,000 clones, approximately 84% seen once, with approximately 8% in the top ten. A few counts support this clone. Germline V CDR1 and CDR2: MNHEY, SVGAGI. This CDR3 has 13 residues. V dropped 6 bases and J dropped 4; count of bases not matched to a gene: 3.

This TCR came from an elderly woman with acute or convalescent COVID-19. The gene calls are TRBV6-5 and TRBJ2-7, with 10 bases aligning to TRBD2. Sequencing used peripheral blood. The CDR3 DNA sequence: TGTGCCAGCAGGGGGACTAGCGAGTACGAGCAGTACTTC. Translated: CASRGTSEYEQYF.